A selection of T cell receptor beta chains follows, all from one sample in a study of shared clonotypes between healthy human individuals. Clones were sequenced by immunoSEQ multiplex PCR, and TCRdb holds only the in-frame ones, with some missing. The sample lists 2 million to 2.5 million clones; over 85% were seen once. Sequences were obtained from naive CD8+ T cells sorted from blood. The receptors were sampled from a man aged 18 to 29 in good health. The CDR3 runs from the conserved cysteine through the conserved F or W. Not all rows give a size; the values are once, few, many and, for expanded clones, a class.

V gene: TRBV27
clone size: NA
CDR3 protein: CASSQGGGSEQFF

V gene: TRBV6-5
clone size: once
CDR3 protein: CASSYGDSTGELFF

V gene: TRBV7-9
clone size: NA
CDR3 protein: CASSLAVRETRGYTF

V gene: TRBV21-1
clone size: NA
CDR3 protein: CASSKNPLSRGNRDRVCNQPQHF

V gene: TRBV29-1
clone size: NA
CDR3 protein: CSVELGQGAYEQYF

V gene: TRBV2
clone size: NA
CDR3 protein: CASSESALAGGKETQYF

V gene: TRBV7-9
clone size: NA
CDR3 protein: CASSYGSYEQYF

V gene: TRBV2
clone size: NA
CDR3 protein: CASSDSLTYEQYF

V gene: TRBV7-8
clone size: NA
CDR3 protein: CASSLDPRGGTYEQYF

V gene: TRBV23-1
clone size: NA
CDR3 protein: CASMIGGQYF

V gene: TRBV4-1
clone size: NA
CDR3 protein: CASSAGSDRGHEQYF

V gene: TRBV12-2
clone size: NA
CDR3 protein: CASRLRDRPSNTGELFF

V gene: TRBV18
clone size: NA
CDR3 protein: CASSPTSSGRETQYF

V gene: TRBV30
clone size: NA
CDR3 protein: CAWAGTSFSETQYF

V gene: TRBV30
clone size: NA
CDR3 protein: CAWSVPGGAYEQYF

V gene: TRBV27
clone size: NA
CDR3 protein: CASSLHSGWSNQPQHF

V gene: TRBV7-7
clone size: NA
CDR3 protein: CASSRDPNTGELFF

V gene: TRBV4-1
clone size: NA
CDR3 protein: CASSRRSQSTGNEQFF

V gene: TRBV6-5
clone size: NA
CDR3 protein: CASSSLGAPNTEAFF

V gene: TRBV27
clone size: once
CDR3 protein: CASSPSGHSNQPQHF

V gene: TRBV6-6
clone size: NA
CDR3 protein: CASSPGYSSNQPQHF

V gene: TRBV30
clone size: NA
CDR3 protein: CAWDLLRDRAISGNTIYF

V gene: TRBV7-2
clone size: NA
CDR3 protein: CASSLGTSGDTGELFF

V gene: TRBV5-6
clone size: NA
CDR3 protein: CASSAVGTGDYGYTF

V gene: TRBV11-2
clone size: NA
CDR3 protein: CASSLWGGGNQPQHF

V gene: TRBV6-6
clone size: NA
CDR3 protein: CASSYAARQAGNTIYF

V gene: TRBV7-9
clone size: NA
CDR3 protein: CASSPRTSGVGEQYF

V gene: TRBV19
clone size: NA
CDR3 protein: CASSISHSNYEQYF

V gene: TRBV13
clone size: NA
CDR3 protein: CASSLFGESTDTQYF

V gene: TRBV2
clone size: few
CDR3 protein: CASSEAKLGTQYF

V gene: TRBV5-1
clone size: NA
CDR3 protein: CASSSEGAYEQYF

V gene: TRBV2
clone size: NA
CDR3 protein: CASSEIVAGGPLVSYEQYF

V gene: TRBV10-2
clone size: NA
CDR3 protein: CASTELAGETQYF

V gene: TRBV30
clone size: NA
CDR3 protein: CAWSVDRAQPQHF

V gene: TRBV12-1
clone size: NA
CDR3 protein: CASAGGPYNEQFF